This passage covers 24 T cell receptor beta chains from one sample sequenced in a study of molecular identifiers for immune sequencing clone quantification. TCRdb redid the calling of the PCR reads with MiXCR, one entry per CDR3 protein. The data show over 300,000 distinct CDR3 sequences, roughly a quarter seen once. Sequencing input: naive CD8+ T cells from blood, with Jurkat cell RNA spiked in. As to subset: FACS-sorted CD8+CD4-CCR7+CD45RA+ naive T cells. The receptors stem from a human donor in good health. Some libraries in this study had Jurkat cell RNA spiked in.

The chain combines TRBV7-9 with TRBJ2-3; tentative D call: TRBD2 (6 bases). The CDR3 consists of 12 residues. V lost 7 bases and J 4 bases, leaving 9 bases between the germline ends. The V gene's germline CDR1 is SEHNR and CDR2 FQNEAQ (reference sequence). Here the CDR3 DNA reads TGTGCCAGCACCACTAGCCCAGATACGCAGTATTTT. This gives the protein CASTTSPDTQYF. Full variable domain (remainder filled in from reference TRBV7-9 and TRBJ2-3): DTGVSQNPRHKITKRGQNVTFRCDPISEHNRLYWYRQTLGQGPEFLTYFQNEAQLEKSRLLSDRFSAERPKGSFSTLEIQRTEQGDSAMYLCASTTSPDTQYFGPGTRLTVL.

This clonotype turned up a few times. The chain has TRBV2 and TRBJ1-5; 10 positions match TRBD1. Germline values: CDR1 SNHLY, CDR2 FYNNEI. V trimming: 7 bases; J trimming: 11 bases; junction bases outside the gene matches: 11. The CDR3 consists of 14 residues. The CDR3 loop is CASKVGDRGEAQHF. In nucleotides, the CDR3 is TGTGCCAGCAAAGTAGGGGACAGGGGAGAGGCCCAGCATTTT. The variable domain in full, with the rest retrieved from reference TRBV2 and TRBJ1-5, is EPEVTQTPSHQVTQMGQEVILRCVPISNHLYFYWYRQILGQKVEFLVSFYNNEISEKSEIFDDQFSVERPDGSNFTLKIRSTKLEDSAMYFCASKVGDRGEAQHFGDGTRLSIL.

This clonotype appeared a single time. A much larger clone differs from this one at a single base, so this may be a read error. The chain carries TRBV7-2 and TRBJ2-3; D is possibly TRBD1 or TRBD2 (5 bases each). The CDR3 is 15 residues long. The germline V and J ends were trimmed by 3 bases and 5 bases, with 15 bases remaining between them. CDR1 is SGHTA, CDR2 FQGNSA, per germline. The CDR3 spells CASSLSRRGVDTQYF. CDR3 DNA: TGTGCCAGCAGCTTGAGCAGGAGAGGGGTAGATACGCAGTATTTT.

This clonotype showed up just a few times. CDR3 nucleotides: TGTGCCAGCAGCTCTGTCCCCAGGGTCTACTTGGAGACCCAGTACTTC. This encodes CASSSVPRVYLETQYF. The chain carries TRBV11-2 and TRBJ2-5, with a possible D match to TRBD1 (5 bases). V was cut by 4 bases and J by 5 bases, with 20 bases left in between. In germline, CDR1 is SGHAT, CDR2 FQNNGV. The CDR3 has 16 residues.

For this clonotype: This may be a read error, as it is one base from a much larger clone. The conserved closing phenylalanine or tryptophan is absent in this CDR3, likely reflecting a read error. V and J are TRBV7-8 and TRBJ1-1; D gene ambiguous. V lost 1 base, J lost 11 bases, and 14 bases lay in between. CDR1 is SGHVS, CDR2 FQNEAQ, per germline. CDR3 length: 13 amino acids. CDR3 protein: CASSLDVGLGAFS. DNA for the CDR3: TGTGCCAGCAGCTTAGATGTTGGGCTAGGGGCTTTCTCT.

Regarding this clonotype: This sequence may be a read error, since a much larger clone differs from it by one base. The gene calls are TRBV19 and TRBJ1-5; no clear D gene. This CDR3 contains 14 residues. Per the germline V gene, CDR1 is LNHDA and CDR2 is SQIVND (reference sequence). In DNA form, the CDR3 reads TGTGCTCAAGTCGAGTTTAATAGCAATCAGCCCCAGCAGTTT. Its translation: CAQVEFNSNQPQQF. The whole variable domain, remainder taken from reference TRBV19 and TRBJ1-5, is DGGITQSPKYLFRKEGQNVTLSCEQNLNHDAMYWYRQDPGQGLRLIYYSQIVNDFQKGDIAEGYSVSREKKESFPLTVTSAQKNPTAFYLCAQVEFNSNQPQQFGDGTRLSIL.

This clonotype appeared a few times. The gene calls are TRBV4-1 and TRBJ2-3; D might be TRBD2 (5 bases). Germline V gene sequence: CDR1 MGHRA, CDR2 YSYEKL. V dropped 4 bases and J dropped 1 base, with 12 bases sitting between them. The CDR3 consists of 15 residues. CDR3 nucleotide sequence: TGCGCCAGCAGCCCGGCCCAGGAGGGCACAGATACGCAGTATTTT. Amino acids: CASSPAQEGTDTQYF.

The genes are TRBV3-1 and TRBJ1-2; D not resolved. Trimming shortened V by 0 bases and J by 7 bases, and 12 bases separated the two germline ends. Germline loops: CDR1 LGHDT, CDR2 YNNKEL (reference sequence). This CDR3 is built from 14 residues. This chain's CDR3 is CASSQDRAPTGYTF. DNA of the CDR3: TGTGCCAGCAGCCAAGATCGGGCTCCAACTGGCTACACCTTC.

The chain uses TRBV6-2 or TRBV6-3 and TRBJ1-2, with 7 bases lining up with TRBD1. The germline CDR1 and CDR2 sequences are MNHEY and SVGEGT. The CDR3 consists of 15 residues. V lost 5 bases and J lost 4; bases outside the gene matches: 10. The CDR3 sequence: CASSTTDRVRYGYTF. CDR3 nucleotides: TGTGCCAGCAGTACTACTGACAGGGTACGCTATGGCTACACCTTC.

The DNA of the CDR3 is TGTGCCAGTAGTACCAGCGGGGGGGCGATCGGGGAGCTGTTTTTT. Translated: CASSTSGGAIGELFF. This sequence joins TRBV19 and TRBJ2-2; TRBD2 matches 10 bases. V shed 4 bases, J shed 7 bases, and the junction held 6 bases outside the gene matches. This CDR3 is 15 amino acids long. CDR1 is LNHDA, CDR2 SQIVND, per germline (reference sequence).

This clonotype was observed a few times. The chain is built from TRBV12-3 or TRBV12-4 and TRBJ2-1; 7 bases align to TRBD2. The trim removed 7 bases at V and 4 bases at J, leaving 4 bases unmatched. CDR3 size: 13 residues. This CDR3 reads CASNQGLYNEQFF. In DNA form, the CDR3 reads TGTGCCAGCAACCAGGGACTATACAATGAGCAGTTCTTC.

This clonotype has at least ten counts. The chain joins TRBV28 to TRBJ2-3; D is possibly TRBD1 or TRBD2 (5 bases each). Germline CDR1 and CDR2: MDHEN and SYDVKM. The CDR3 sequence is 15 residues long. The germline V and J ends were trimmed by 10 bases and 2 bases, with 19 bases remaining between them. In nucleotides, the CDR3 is TGTGCCACCAATCCTGGGGACGGGGCCACAGATACGCAGTATTTT. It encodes CATNPGDGATDTQYF.

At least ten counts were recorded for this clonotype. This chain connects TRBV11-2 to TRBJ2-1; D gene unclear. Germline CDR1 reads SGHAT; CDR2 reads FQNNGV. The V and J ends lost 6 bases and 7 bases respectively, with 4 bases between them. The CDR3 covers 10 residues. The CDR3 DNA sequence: TGTGCCAGCAGTTCTAATGAGCAGTTCTTC. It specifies CASSSNEQFF.

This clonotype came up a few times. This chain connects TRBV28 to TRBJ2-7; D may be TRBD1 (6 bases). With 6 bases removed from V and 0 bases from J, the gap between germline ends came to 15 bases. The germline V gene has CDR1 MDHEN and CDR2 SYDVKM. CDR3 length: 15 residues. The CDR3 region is CASRRTDESSYEQYF. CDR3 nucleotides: TGTGCCAGCAGACGGACAGACGAAAGCTCCTACGAGCAGTACTTC.

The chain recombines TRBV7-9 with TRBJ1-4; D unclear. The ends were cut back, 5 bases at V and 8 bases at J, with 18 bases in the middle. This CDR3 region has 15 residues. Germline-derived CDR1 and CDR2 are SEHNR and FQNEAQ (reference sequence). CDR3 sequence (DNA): TGTGCCAGCAGCGGGGTGGGTCCTTCAAAGGAAAAACTGTTTTTT. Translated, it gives CASSGVGPSKEKLFF.

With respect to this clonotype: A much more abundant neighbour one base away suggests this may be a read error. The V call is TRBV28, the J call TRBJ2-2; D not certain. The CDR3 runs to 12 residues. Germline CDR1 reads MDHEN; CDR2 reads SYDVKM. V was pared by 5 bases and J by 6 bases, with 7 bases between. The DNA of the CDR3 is TGTGCCAGCAGTAAGGACGCCGGGGAGCTGTTTTTT. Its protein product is CASSKDAGELFF.

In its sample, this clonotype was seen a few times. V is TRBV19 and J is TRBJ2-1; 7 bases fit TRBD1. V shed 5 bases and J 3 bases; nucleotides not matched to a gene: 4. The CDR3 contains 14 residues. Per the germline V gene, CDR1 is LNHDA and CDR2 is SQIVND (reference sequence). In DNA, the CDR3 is TGTGCCAGTAGTCCCTGGACAGGCTACAATGAGCAGTTCTTC. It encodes CASSPWTGYNEQFF.

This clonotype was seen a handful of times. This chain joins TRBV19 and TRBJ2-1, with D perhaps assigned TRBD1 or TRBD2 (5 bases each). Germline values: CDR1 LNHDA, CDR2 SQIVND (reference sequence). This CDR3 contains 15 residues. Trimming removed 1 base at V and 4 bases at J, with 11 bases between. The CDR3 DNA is TGTGCCAGTAGTATAGTAGGGACCGCTTACAATGAGCAGTTCTTC. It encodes CASSIVGTAYNEQFF. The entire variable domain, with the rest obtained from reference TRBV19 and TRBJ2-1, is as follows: DGGITQSPKYLFRKEGQNVTLSCEQNLNHDAMYWYRQDPGQGLRLIYYSQIVNDFQKGDIAEGYSVSREKKESFPLTVTSAQKNPTAFYLCASSIVGTAYNEQFFGPGTRLTVL.

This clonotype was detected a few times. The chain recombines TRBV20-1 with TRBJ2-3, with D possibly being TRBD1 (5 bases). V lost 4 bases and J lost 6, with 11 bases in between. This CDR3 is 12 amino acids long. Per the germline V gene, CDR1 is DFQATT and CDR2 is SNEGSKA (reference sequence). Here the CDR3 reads CSANRFGDTQYF. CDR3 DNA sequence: TGCAGTGCTAACAGGTTCGGGGATACGCAGTATTTT.

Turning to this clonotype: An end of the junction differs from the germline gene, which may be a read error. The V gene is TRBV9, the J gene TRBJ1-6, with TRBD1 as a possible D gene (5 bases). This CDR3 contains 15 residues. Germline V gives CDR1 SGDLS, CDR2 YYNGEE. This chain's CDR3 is CASSKWDSCNSPLHF. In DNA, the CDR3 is TGTGCCAGCAGCAAGTGGGACTCCTGTAATTCACCCCTCCACTTT.

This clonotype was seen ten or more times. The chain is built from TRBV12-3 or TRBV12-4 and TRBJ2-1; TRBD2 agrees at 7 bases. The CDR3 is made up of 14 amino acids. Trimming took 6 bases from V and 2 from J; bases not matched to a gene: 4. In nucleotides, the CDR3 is TGTGCCAGCAGCGTGGGGACTACCTACAATGAGCAGTTCTTC. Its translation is CASSVGTTYNEQFF.

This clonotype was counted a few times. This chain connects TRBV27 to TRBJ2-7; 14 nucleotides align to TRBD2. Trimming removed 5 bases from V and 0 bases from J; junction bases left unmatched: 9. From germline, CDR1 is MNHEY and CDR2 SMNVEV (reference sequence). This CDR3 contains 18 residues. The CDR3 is CASSTGLAGVLPSYEQYF. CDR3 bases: TGTGCCAGCAGTACGGGACTAGCGGGGGTATTGCCCTCCTACGAGCAGTACTTC.

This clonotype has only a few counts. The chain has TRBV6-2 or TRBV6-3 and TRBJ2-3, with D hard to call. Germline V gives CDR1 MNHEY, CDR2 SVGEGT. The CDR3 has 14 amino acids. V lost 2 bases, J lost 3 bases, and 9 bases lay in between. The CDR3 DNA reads TGTGCCAGCAGTTACGGGGTAGGGACAGATACGCAGTATTTT. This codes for CASSYGVGTDTQYF.

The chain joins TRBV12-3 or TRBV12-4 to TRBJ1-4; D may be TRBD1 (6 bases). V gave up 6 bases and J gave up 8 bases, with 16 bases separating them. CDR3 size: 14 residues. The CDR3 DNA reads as TGTGCCAGCAGCACAGCTCATACAGGGGAAAAACTGTTTTTT. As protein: CASSTAHTGEKLFF.